This T cell receptor (beta chain) was captured by sequencing in a study of cytomegalovirus exposure and HLA in healthy donors (dated by TCRdb to about 2017). Some background on the complete study: According to a later analysis, one platform produced both the 100 to 150 validation repertoires and the 720 or so repertoires of the first cohort. The study was designed to test whether signatures of past pathogen exposure could be identified by cataloging public T cell receptors. Besides the first cohort of 500 to 700 subjects, a separate validation cohort made up of 95 to 150 different subjects was used. The study combined high-throughput TCR immunosequencing, statistical association of individual TCRs with disease status, and machine learning to predict cytomegalovirus infection status.

Donors formed part of the validation cohort, which comprised approximately 130 subjects and was distinct from the first cohort of fewer than 750 subjects. As encoded in the germline V gene (reference sequence), CDR1 is SGHNT while CDR2 is YYREEE. The CDR3 starts with the cysteine, ends with the phenylalanine, and has 14 residues. The retained sequence is limited to the CDR3, 42 bases, with the frame set at the first base. Relative to germline, V is missing 0 bases and J is missing 5 bases, with 3 bases of the junction outside any gene match. This clone appeared a few times. Its antigen specificity is not known. Base qualities are not provided; no much larger clone lies one nucleotide away. Results and caveats for the whole study, not just this receptor: A few of the identified cytomegalovirus-associated TCR beta chains were confirmed in vitro to be specific for cytomegalovirus antigens. Of the cluster scores, 90% to 95% were above 0 in a later analysis, which found that TCRs clustered in the first cohort also tended to co-occur in the 120 or so validation repertoires. Most TCR sequences were observed very rarely across donors, whereas some public TCRs were present in many individuals. The authors suggested that the approach could potentially be extended to other disease states and immunological phenotypes. A later analysis had no HLA typing for the validation cohort, so co-occurrence there was scored across all 120 repertoires. In the study, approximately 160 TCR beta chains were listed as associated with cytomegalovirus. The classifier was reported to diagnose cytomegalovirus status with high specificity and sensitivity in both the original and validation cohorts.

Library prep was done by the immunoSEQ multiplex PCR assay. For the original study's pipeline: A statistical classification framework was built for diagnosing cytomegalovirus status from the catalog of TCR beta chain sequences. TCRdb stores this immuneACCESS table with in-frame sequences only. Part of the clones is absent; in the studies checked, under half of the shortfall reflects unresolved V genes, and no reason is known for the rest. D and trimming were read from the DNA, whereas the V and J calls and clone size are those reported in that table. The sample table holds about 360,000 clones, of which roughly 89% were seen once. Jointly, the top ten make up under 0.95% of the sample.

Sequencing was done on a sample of PBMCs. This receptor was taken from a woman aged 18-29 years in good health and CMV-seronegative. The rearranged chain carries TRBV5-4 and TRBJ2-7, with 9 junctional bases fitting TRBD2. The CDR3 reads CASSLGSGSNEQYF. The DNA is as follows: TGTGCCAGCAGCTTGGGTAGCGGGAGTAACGAGCAGTACTTC. Reference TRBV5-4 and TRBJ2-7 proteins supply the regions before and after the CDR3; the full variable domain is: ETGVTQSPTHLIKTRGQQVTLRCSSQSGHNTVSWYQQALGQGPQFIFQYYREEENGRGNFPPRFSGLQFPNYSSELNVNALELDDSALYLCASSLGSGSNEQYFGPGTRLTVT.